The following is a T cell receptor beta chain sequence with its context. This clonotype occurred a few times. Its antigen is still unknown. It has no much larger one-base neighbor in the sample; base qualities were not kept. This specimen's time point label, per the study, means: sample taken at primary tumor resection. The donors were some 72 patients from the lung TRACERx cohort who had early-stage, untreated non-small cell lung cancer. TCR sequencing used whole RNA extracted from tumor and nontumor lung tissue, or from cryopreserved PBMC samples, without cell sorting. Patients were selected for TCR sequencing only if sufficient RNA was available from at least two tumor regions. Tumor and adjacent nontumor lung specimens were reviewed by a lung pathologist before selection. The data are from a study of spatial heterogeneity in lung cancer (dated by TCRdb to about 2019). The study in broad terms: More beta-chain than alpha-chain transcripts were consistently detected, likely reflecting higher beta-chain transcript abundance. In tumor regions, TCR transcript counts showed a strong correlation with a T cell transcriptional module score from matched bulk RNA-seq. In the raw uncorrected reads, each unique combination of TCR and UMI appeared on average more than ten times. The study quantitatively compared TCR alpha and beta repertoires across multiple tumor regions, matched nontumor lung and blood in non-small cell lung cancer. TCR repertoire features were related to nonsynonymous mutation counts determined by whole-exome sequencing of tumor tissue. Both alpha and beta chains were TCR-sequenced in samples taken at surgery, namely 220 tumor regions, 62 to 70 matched nontumor lung samples and 50 to 60 PBMC samples.

Libraries were built with 5' RACE. Instrument used: NextSeq 500. To allow correction of PCR and sequencing errors, the TCR library protocol tagged every TCR cDNA molecule with a unique molecular identifier. Per the source publication's procedure: Decombinator tools were used for TCR identification, UMI-based error correction and CDR3 extraction. TCRs above a frequency of 2 per 1,000, corresponding to the top 1% of the tumor frequency distribution, were defined as expanded. Expanded tumor TCRs were classed as regional if statistically deemed absent (corrected P<0.05) from at least one tumor region, otherwise ubiquitous. Each repertoire was subsampled 100 times to 5,000 TCRs, after which Renyi diversity was computed with the R vegan package. CDR3 similarity networks were constructed using string-kernel similarity of amino acid triplets, with links drawn between CDR3s whose pairwise similarity was above 0.82. TCRdb trimmed the raw reads at Q25, called clones with MiXCR and kept productive beta chains. Each entry merges the rows of one CDR3 protein and shows their most common DNA and genes. The V and J calls here are based on TCRdb, not the publication. A total of 4,900 or so distinct CDR3 sequences appear in this sample, approximately 24% of them only once. About 10% of the sample goes to the ten largest clones.

The trim is 3 bases for V and 4 bases for J, with a gap of 7 bases between the germline ends. The CDR3 starts with the cysteine, ends with the phenylalanine, and has 12 residues. The read is trimmed to its CDR3 DNA, 36 bases read in frame from base 1. Broad study findings and their caveats: Confirming at a functional level the hypothesis that regional TCRs recognize regional mutations was considered to require additional single-cell paired TCR alpha and beta sequencing. A correlation was observed between the number of expanded intratumoral alpha and beta TCRs and the tumor nonsynonymous mutation count. TCR-seq coverage of tumor T cells was estimated at only approximately 7% for alpha chains and 13% for beta chains. The count of ubiquitous expanded TCRs correlated with the count of ubiquitous nonsynonymous mutations, and the count of regional expanded TCRs correlated with the count of regional nonsynonymous mutations.

The sequence derives from a male donor with early-stage non-small cell lung cancer. The rearranged segments are TRBV12-3 or TRBV12-4 and TRBJ2-7; the D gene is possibly TRBD1, with 5 bases matching. Source: lung tumor tissue, taken at surgery. The DNA is as follows: TGTGCCAGCAGTTTTAGGGGATACGAGCAGTACTTC. The encoded protein is CASSFRGYEQYF.